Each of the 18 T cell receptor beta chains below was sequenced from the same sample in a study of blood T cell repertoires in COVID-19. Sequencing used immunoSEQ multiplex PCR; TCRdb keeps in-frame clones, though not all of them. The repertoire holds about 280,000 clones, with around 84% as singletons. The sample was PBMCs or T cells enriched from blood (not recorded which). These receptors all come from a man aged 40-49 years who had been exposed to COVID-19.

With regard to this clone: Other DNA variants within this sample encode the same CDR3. CDR3 protein: CASSLGLADYNEQFF. CDR3 nucleotides: TGTGCCAGCAGCTTAGGACTAGCGGACTACAATGAGCAGTTCTTC. The rearrangement uses TRBV11-2 and TRBJ2-1; 9 nucleotides align to TRBD2. Losses at the gene ends were 1 base for V and 3 bases for J; bases not matched to a gene: 1. The CDR3 is made up of 15 amino acids. Germline CDR1 SGHAT, CDR2 FQNNGV. Using reference TRBV11-2 and TRBJ2-1 for the parts outside the CDR3, the full variable domain is EAGVAQSPRYKIIEKRQSVAFWCNPISGHATLYWYQQILGQGPKLLIQFQNNGVVDDSQLPKDRFSAERLKGVDSTLKIQPAKLEDSAVYLCASSLGLADYNEQFFGPGTRLTVL.

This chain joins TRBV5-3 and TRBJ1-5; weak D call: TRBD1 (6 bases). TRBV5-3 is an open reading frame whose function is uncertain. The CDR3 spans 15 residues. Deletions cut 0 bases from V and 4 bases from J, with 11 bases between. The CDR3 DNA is TGTGCCAGAAGCTTGGCACAGGGTGGAAATCAGCCCCAGCATTTT. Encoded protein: CARSLAQGGNQPQHF.

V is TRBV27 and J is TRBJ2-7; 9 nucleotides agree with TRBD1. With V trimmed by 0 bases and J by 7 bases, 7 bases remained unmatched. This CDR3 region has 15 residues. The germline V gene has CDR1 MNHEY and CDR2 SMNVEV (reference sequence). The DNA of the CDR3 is TGTGCCAGCAGTTTATCGTGGACAGGGGTAAGGGAGCAGTACTTC. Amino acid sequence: CASSLSWTGVREQYF.

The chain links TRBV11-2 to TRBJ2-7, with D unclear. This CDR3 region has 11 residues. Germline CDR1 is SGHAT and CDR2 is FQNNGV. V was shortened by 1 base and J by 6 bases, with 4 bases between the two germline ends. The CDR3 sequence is CASSLVREQYF. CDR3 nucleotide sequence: TGTGCCAGCAGCTTAGTCCGCGAGCAGTACTTC.

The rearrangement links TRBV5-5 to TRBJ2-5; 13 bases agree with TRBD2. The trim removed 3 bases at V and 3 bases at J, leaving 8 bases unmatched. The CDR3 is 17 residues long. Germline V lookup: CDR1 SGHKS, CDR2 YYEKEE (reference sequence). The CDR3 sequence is CASSSSPGLAGEETQYF. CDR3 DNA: TGTGCCAGCAGCTCCTCCCCTGGACTAGCGGGAGAAGAGACCCAGTACTTC. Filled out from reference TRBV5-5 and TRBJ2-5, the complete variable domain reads DAGVTQSPTHLIKTRGQQVTLRCSPISGHKSVSWYQQVLGQGPQFIFQYYEKEERGRGNFPDRFSARQFPNYSSELNVNALLLGDSALYLCASSSSPGLAGEETQYFGPGTRLLVL.

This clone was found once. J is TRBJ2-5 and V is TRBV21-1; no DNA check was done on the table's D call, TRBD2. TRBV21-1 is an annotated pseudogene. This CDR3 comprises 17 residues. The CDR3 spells CASSKGVLPRLQETQYF. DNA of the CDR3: TGTGCCAGCAGCAAAGGGGTGCTACCAAGACTCCAAGAGACCCAGTACTTC.

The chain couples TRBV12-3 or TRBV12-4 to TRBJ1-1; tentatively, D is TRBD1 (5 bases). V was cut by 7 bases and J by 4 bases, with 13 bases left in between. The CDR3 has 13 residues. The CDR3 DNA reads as TGTGCCAGCATCCTAAGGAGGGGCACTGAAGCTTTCTTT. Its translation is CASILRRGTEAFF.

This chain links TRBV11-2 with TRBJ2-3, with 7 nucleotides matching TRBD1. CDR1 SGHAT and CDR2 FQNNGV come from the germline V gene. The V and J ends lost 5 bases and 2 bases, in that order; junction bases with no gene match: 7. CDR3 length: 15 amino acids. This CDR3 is CASSPDRVNTDTQYF. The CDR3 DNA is TGTGCCAGCAGCCCAGACAGGGTAAACACAGATACGCAGTATTTT.

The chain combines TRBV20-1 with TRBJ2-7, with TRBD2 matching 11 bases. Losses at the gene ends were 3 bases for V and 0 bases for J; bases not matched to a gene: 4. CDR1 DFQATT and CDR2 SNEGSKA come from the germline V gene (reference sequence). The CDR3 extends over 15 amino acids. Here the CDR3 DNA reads TGCAGTGCTAGTCCCGGGACTAGCGGCTCCTACGAGCAGTACTTC. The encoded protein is CSASPGTSGSYEQYF.

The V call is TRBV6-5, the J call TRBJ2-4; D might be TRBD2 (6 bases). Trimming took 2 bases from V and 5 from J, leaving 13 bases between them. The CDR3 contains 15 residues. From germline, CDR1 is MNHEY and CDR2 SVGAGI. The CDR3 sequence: CASSYGGGVQNIQYF. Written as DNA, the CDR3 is TGTGCCAGCAGTTACGGGGGAGGCGTCCAAAACATTCAGTACTTC.

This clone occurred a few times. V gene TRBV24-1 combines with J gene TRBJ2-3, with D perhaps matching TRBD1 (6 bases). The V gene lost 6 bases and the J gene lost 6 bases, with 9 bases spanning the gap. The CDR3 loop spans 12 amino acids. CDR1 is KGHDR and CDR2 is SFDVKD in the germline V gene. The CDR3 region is CATSIRGDTQYF. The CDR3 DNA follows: TGTGCCACCAGTATTAGGGGGGATACGCAGTATTTT.

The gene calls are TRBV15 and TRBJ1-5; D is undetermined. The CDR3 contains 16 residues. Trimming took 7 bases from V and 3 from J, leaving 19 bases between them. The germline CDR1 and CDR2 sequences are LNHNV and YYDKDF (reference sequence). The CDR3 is CATTPSYTDYNQPQHF. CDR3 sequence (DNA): TGTGCCACCACCCCCTCATACACGGACTACAATCAGCCCCAGCATTTT.

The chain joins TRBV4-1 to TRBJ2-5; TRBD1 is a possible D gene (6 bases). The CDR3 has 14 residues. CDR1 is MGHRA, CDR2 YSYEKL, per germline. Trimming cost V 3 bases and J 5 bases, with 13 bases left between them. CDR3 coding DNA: TGCGCCAGCAGCCAGAGACAGGATGGGGAGACCCAGTACTTC. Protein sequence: CASSQRQDGETQYF.

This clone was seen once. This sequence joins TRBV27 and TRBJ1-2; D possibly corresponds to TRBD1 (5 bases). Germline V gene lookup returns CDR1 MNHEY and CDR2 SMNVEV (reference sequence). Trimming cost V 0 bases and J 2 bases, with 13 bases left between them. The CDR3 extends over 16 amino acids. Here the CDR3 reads CASSLSPYRGNYGYTF. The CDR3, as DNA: TGTGCCAGCAGTTTATCCCCCTACCGGGGGAACTATGGCTACACCTTC.

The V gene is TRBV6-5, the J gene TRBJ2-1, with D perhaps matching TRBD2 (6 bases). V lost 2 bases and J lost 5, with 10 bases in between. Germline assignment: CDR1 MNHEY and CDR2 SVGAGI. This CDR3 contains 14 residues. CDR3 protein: CASSYGGNNNEQFF. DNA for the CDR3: TGTGCCAGCAGTTACGGCGGGAATAACAATGAGCAGTTCTTC.

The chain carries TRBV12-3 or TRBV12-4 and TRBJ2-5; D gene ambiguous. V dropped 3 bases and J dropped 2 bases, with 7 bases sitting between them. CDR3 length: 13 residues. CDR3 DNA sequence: TGTGCCAGCAGTTTGTTCAGACAAGAGACCCAGTACTTC. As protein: CASSLFRQETQYF.

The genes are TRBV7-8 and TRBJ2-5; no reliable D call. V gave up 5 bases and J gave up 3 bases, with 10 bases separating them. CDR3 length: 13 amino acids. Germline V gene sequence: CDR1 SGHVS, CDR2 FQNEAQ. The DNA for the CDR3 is TGTGCCAGCAGCCGTAGTGCCGAAGAGACCCAGTACTTC. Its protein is CASSRSAEETQYF.

CDR3 in DNA: TGCAGCGCCTTAGCCGGGACAGGGGTCAACGAGCAGTACTTC. It is translated as CSALAGTGVNEQYF. V and J are TRBV29-1 and TRBJ2-7; 10 nucleotides align to TRBD1. The germline CDR1 and CDR2 sequences are SQVTM and ANQGSEA. The CDR3 extends over 14 amino acids. After removal of 7 bases from V and 5 bases from J, the junction contained 11 bases not matched to a gene.